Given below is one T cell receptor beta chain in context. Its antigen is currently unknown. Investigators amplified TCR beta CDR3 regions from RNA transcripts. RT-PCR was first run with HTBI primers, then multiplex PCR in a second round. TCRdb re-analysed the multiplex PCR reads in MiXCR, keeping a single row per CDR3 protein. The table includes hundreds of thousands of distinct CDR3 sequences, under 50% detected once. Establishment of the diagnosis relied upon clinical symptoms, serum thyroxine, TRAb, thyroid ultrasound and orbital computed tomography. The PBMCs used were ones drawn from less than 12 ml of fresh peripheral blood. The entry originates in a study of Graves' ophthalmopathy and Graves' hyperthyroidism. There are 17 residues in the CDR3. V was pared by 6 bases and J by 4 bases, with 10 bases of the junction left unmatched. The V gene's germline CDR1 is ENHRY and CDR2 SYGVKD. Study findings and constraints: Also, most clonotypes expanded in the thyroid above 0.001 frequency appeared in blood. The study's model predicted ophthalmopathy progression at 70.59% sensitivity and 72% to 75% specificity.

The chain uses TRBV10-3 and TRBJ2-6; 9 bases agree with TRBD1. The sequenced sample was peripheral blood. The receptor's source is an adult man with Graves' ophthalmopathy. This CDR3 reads CAISQDRGRMGANVLTF. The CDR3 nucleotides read TGTGCCATCAGCCAGGACAGGGGACGAATGGGGGCCAACGTCCTGACTTTC.